This T cell receptor (beta chain) was retrieved from a study of T cells in Graves' hyperthyroidism and ophthalmopathy. RNA transcripts were the template for amplifying TCR beta CDR3 regions. The TCR CDR3 was amplified in a first-round RT-PCR using the HTBI primer set. TCRdb recomputed calls from the multiplex PCR reads with MiXCR, one row per CDR3 protein. The sample consists of hundreds of thousands of distinct CDR3 sequences, approximately 14% of them appearing once. In this sample, this clonotype turned up many times. This clonotype was sampled from a woman aged 45 to 65 with Graves' ophthalmopathy. Sequenced input: blood.

The CDR3, as DNA: TGTGCCAGCAGCTTAGGCGGGGGCTGGGACAATGAGCAGTTCTTC. This encodes CASSLGGGWDNEQFF. J is TRBJ2-1 and V is TRBV11-1; D is possibly TRBD2 (7 bases). Trimming pared 1 base from V and 5 bases from J, leaving 12 bases between. CDR1 SGHAT and CDR2 FQDESV come from the germline V gene (reference sequence). This CDR3 is built from 15 residues.